Listed below are T cell receptor beta chains from one sample, sequenced in a study of metastatic and nonmetastatic thyroid tumors. MiXCR re-clonotyped the PCR reads for TCRdb. The repertoire holds around 22,000 clones, with about 22% as singletons. The sequenced material came from tumor tissue. These receptors came from a female donor with papillary thyroid cancer or a benign thyroid nodule (not recorded which). Some clones in this sample may be carry-over from other donors' samples. Each CDR3 is given with its conserved first and last residue. The order of the fields is V gene, J gene, clone size, D gene, CDR3 DNA, CDR3 protein. D genes are given only for firm matches. Clone size is not always given. Where it is, it says once, few, many or a class for expanded clones.

v_call: TRBV24-1; j_call: TRBJ2-5; clone_size: few; d_call: NA; cdr3_nt: TGTGCCACTGGGACGTCCGGGGAGACCCAGTACTTC; cdr3_aa: CATGTSGETQYF
v_call: TRBV5-8; j_call: TRBJ2-1; clone_size: few; d_call: NA; cdr3_nt: TGTGCCAGCAGCTTGTTTGGCCGAAATGAGCAGTTCTTC; cdr3_aa: CASSLFGRNEQFF
v_call: TRBV7-3; j_call: TRBJ2-1; clone_size: many; d_call: NA; cdr3_nt: TGTGCCAGCAGCCCCACAGGGTTCAATGAGCAGTTCTTC; cdr3_aa: CASSPTGFNEQFF
v_call: TRBV5-4; j_call: TRBJ2-7; clone_size: many; d_call: TRBD2; cdr3_nt: TGTGCCAGCAGCTTGGCTCCGGGACTAGCAACCTACGAGCAGTACTTC; cdr3_aa: CASSLAPGLATYEQYF
v_call: TRBV10-3; j_call: TRBJ2-3; clone_size: many; d_call: NA; cdr3_nt: TGTGCCATCGAGGACGGTTCCACAGATACGCAGTATTTT; cdr3_aa: CAIEDGSTDTQYF
v_call: TRBV20-1; j_call: TRBJ2-1; clone_size: many; d_call: NA; cdr3_nt: TGCAGTGCTAGGGTGCGACCCGTTCCCCCTAATGAGCAGTTCTTC; cdr3_aa: CSARVRPVPPNEQFF
v_call: TRBV11-2; j_call: TRBJ2-2; clone_size: few; d_call: NA; cdr3_nt: TGTGCCAGCAGCGTACACCTGAACACCGGGGAGCTGTTTTTT; cdr3_aa: CASSVHLNTGELFF
v_call: TRBV27; j_call: TRBJ1-1; clone_size: large; d_call: TRBD1; cdr3_nt: TGTGCCAGCAGTTCCGACCGGACAGGGAACACTGAAGCTTTCTTT; cdr3_aa: CASSSDRTGNTEAFF
v_call: TRBV27; j_call: TRBJ2-5; clone_size: NA; d_call: NA; cdr3_nt: TGTGCCACCGGGCCAGGGGGGTTACAAGAGACCCAGTACTTC; cdr3_aa: CATGPGGLQETQYF
v_call: TRBV20-1; j_call: TRBJ2-7; clone_size: NA; d_call: TRBD1; cdr3_nt: TGCAGTGCGGTACAGGGGGCGACCTACGAGCAGTACTTC; cdr3_aa: CSAVQGATYEQYF
v_call: TRBV3-1; j_call: TRBJ2-2; clone_size: many; d_call: NA; cdr3_nt: TGTGCCAGCAGCAAATTAGATACAGGGAAGCTGTTTTTT; cdr3_aa: CASSKLDTGKLFF
v_call: TRBV3-1; j_call: TRBJ1-2; clone_size: medium-sized; d_call: NA; cdr3_nt: TGTGCCAGCAGCCAAGAGCGGGGGGAGTATGGCTACACCTTC; cdr3_aa: CASSQERGEYGYTF
v_call: TRBV7-2; j_call: TRBJ2-7; clone_size: many; d_call: NA; cdr3_nt: TGTGCCAGCAGCTTAGCTCTCGGAGATTACGAGCAGTACTTC; cdr3_aa: CASSLALGDYEQYF
v_call: TRBV12-3/TRBV12-4; j_call: TRBJ2-7; clone_size: NA; d_call: TRBD2; cdr3_nt: TGTGCCAGCAGTCTCAGCGGGAGGGCGGCCGAGCAGTACTTC; cdr3_aa: CASSLSGRAAEQYF
v_call: TRBV6-1; j_call: TRBJ1-1; clone_size: medium-sized; d_call: TRBD1; cdr3_nt: TGTGCCAGCAGTGAGAGACAGGGGGACACTGAAGCTTTCTTT; cdr3_aa: CASSERQGDTEAFF
v_call: TRBV27; j_call: TRBJ1-2; clone_size: few; d_call: TRBD1; cdr3_nt: TGTGCCAGCCGAAGGACAGGGAACTATGGCTACACCTTC; cdr3_aa: CASRRTGNYGYTF
v_call: TRBV24-1; j_call: TRBJ2-1; clone_size: few; d_call: NA; cdr3_nt: TGTGCCACCAGTGACCCAACCATCGGCGGGTCCAATGAGCAGTTCTTC; cdr3_aa: CATSDPTIGGSNEQFF
v_call: TRBV20-1; j_call: TRBJ1-2; clone_size: many; d_call: TRBD1; cdr3_nt: TGCAGTGCTAGATACGGACAGGGGGTGGATGGCTACACCTTC; cdr3_aa: CSARYGQGVDGYTF
v_call: TRBV6-1; j_call: TRBJ1-6; clone_size: many; d_call: NA; cdr3_nt: TGTGCCAGCAGGCCAACCGGGCAAGGTTCACCCCTCCACTTT; cdr3_aa: CASRPTGQGSPLHF
v_call: TRBV5-1; j_call: TRBJ1-1; clone_size: medium-sized; d_call: TRBD1; cdr3_nt: TGCGCCAGCAGCCCGACGACAGGGGTAATGGCTGAAGCTTTCTTT; cdr3_aa: CASSPTTGVMAEAFF
v_call: TRBV5-8; j_call: TRBJ2-6; clone_size: many; d_call: NA; cdr3_nt: TGTGCCAGCAGCTTGGGAGAGGCCAACGTCCCGACTTTC; cdr3_aa: CASSLGEANVPTF
v_call: TRBV9; j_call: TRBJ2-6; clone_size: many; d_call: NA; cdr3_nt: TGTGCCAGCAGCGGGGGGACGCTCGGGGCCAACGTCCTGACTTTC; cdr3_aa: CASSGGTLGANVLTF
v_call: TRBV19; j_call: TRBJ1-2; clone_size: NA; d_call: NA; cdr3_nt: TGTGCCAGCGCCACGCGGGACTATGGCTACACCTTC; cdr3_aa: CASATRDYGYTF
v_call: TRBV20-1; j_call: TRBJ2-1; clone_size: NA; d_call: TRBD2; cdr3_nt: TGCAGTGCGGAACCGGGACTAGCGAATTCCTACAATGAGCAGTTCTTC; cdr3_aa: CSAEPGLANSYNEQFF
v_call: TRBV4-3; j_call: TRBJ2-3; clone_size: many; d_call: NA; cdr3_nt: TGCGCCAGCAGCCAAGACGGAACAGGGAGCCCAGATACGCAGTATTTT; cdr3_aa: CASSQDGTGSPDTQYF
v_call: TRBV2; j_call: TRBJ1-4; clone_size: few; d_call: NA; cdr3_nt: TGTGCCAGCAGTGAAGACAGTGCAACTAATGAAAAACTGTTTTTT; cdr3_aa: CASSEDSATNEKLFF
v_call: TRBV2; j_call: TRBJ2-7; clone_size: few; d_call: NA; cdr3_nt: TGTGCCAGCAGTGAGGGCCTGGGCTGGAACGAGCAGTACTTC; cdr3_aa: CASSEGLGWNEQYF
v_call: TRBV4-1; j_call: TRBJ1-6; clone_size: NA; d_call: NA; cdr3_nt: TGCGCCAGCAGCCAAGATAGGGACAACCCAAGGGCGCCCCTCCACTTT; cdr3_aa: CASSQDRDNPRAPLHF
v_call: TRBV6-1; j_call: TRBJ1-2; clone_size: few; d_call: NA; cdr3_nt: TGTGCCAGCGGGCCAGCCTTTACCCCTGATGGCTACACCTTC; cdr3_aa: CASGPAFTPDGYTF
v_call: TRBV19; j_call: TRBJ1-2; clone_size: few; d_call: NA; cdr3_nt: TGTGCCAGTAACCCCCAACCGGGATGGGACTATGGCTACACCTTC; cdr3_aa: CASNPQPGWDYGYTF
v_call: TRBV6-1; j_call: TRBJ2-5; clone_size: NA; d_call: TRBD1; cdr3_nt: TGTGCCAGCAGTATATCCGGGACAGGAAGGGAGACCCAGTACTTC; cdr3_aa: CASSISGTGRETQYF
v_call: TRBV9; j_call: TRBJ2-3; clone_size: NA; d_call: NA; cdr3_nt: TGTGCCAGCAGCGTAGGAAGAGAAGGTACGCAGTATTTT; cdr3_aa: CASSVGREGTQYF
v_call: TRBV4-1; j_call: TRBJ1-3; clone_size: NA; d_call: NA; cdr3_nt: TGCGCCAGCAGCCAAGACCAGGGTCCTGGAAACACCATATATTTT; cdr3_aa: CASSQDQGPGNTIYF
v_call: TRBV5-4; j_call: TRBJ1-4; clone_size: many; d_call: NA; cdr3_nt: TGTGCCAGCAGCCCTTTCGTGACTTCCGAAAAACTGTTTTTT; cdr3_aa: CASSPFVTSEKLFF
v_call: TRBV20-1; j_call: TRBJ2-1; clone_size: few; d_call: TRBD2; cdr3_nt: TGCAGTGCTCTAGCGGGAGGGCCTCCTGAGCAGTTCTTC; cdr3_aa: CSALAGGPPEQFF
v_call: TRBV27; j_call: TRBJ2-7; clone_size: few; d_call: NA; cdr3_nt: TGTGCCAGCAGCCCGTTGGGGGGCCCCGTGGACGAGCAGTACTTC; cdr3_aa: CASSPLGGPVDEQYF
v_call: TRBV7-2; j_call: TRBJ1-2; clone_size: many; d_call: NA; cdr3_nt: TGTGCCAGCAGCTTAGGCAGGGACTATGGCTACACCTTC; cdr3_aa: CASSLGRDYGYTF
v_call: TRBV4-2; j_call: TRBJ1-4; clone_size: medium-sized; d_call: NA; cdr3_nt: TGTGCCAGCAGCCACCCGGGAGGGTTGAGGGAAAAACTGTTTTTT; cdr3_aa: CASSHPGGLREKLFF
v_call: TRBV10-2; j_call: TRBJ2-7; clone_size: NA; d_call: NA; cdr3_nt: TGCGCCAGCAGTGGTTATTACGAGCAGTACTTC; cdr3_aa: CASSGYYEQYF
v_call: TRBV6-1; j_call: TRBJ2-1; clone_size: many; d_call: NA; cdr3_nt: TGTGCCAGCAGTCGGGACCAAGCTCGGTTATTCTTC; cdr3_aa: CASSRDQARLFF
v_call: TRBV4-1; j_call: TRBJ2-1; clone_size: NA; d_call: NA; cdr3_nt: TGCGCCAGCAGGGATTCAGTAGATGAGCAGTTCTTC; cdr3_aa: CASRDSVDEQFF
v_call: TRBV7-8; j_call: TRBJ1-2; clone_size: medium-sized; d_call: NA; cdr3_nt: TGTGCCAGCAGCTTATTGTCGGGACATACTATTAACTATGGCTACACCTTC; cdr3_aa: CASSLLSGHTINYGYTF
v_call: TRBV7-2; j_call: TRBJ1-2; clone_size: medium-sized; d_call: TRBD1; cdr3_nt: TGTGCCAGCAGCTTGGCCCTGACAGGGCTTGGAAATGGCTACACCTTC; cdr3_aa: CASSLALTGLGNGYTF
v_call: TRBV28; j_call: TRBJ1-2; clone_size: NA; d_call: NA; cdr3_nt: TGTGCCAGCAGTTTTTCAGTGGGCAGGGGAAATGGCTACACCTTC; cdr3_aa: CASSFSVGRGNGYTF
v_call: TRBV27; j_call: TRBJ1-5; clone_size: NA; d_call: NA; cdr3_nt: TGTGCCAGCAGTTTTTGGGGTGTTGGTCAGCCCCAGCATTTT; cdr3_aa: CASSFWGVGQPQHF
v_call: TRBV6-1; j_call: TRBJ2-1; clone_size: few; d_call: TRBD1; cdr3_nt: TGTGCCAGCAGTCGCGTGACAGGGTCATACAATGAGCAGTTCTTC; cdr3_aa: CASSRVTGSYNEQFF
v_call: TRBV19; j_call: TRBJ2-4; clone_size: many; d_call: TRBD2; cdr3_nt: TGTGCCAGTAGTGCCCGACTAGCGGGAGGGGTGAACATTCAGTACTTC; cdr3_aa: CASSARLAGGVNIQYF
v_call: TRBV28; j_call: TRBJ2-3; clone_size: few; d_call: TRBD2; cdr3_nt: TGTGCCAGCAGTCAAACTAGCGGGATATCGGATACGCAGTATTTT; cdr3_aa: CASSQTSGISDTQYF
v_call: TRBV2; j_call: TRBJ2-3; clone_size: many; d_call: NA; cdr3_nt: TGTGCCAGCAGGACGACTTGGACGGCGGGAACAACAGATACGCAGTATTTT; cdr3_aa: CASRTTWTAGTTDTQYF
v_call: TRBV6-9; j_call: TRBJ2-7; clone_size: few; d_call: TRBD1; cdr3_nt: TGTGCCAGCAGTTATTGGGACAGGGTGTATGAGCAGTACTTC; cdr3_aa: CASSYWDRVYEQYF
v_call: TRBV11-3; j_call: TRBJ2-3; clone_size: few; d_call: TRBD2; cdr3_nt: TGTGCCAGCAGTCGCGGGACTAGCGGCACAGATACGCAGTATTTT; cdr3_aa: CASSRGTSGTDTQYF
v_call: TRBV4-1; j_call: TRBJ1-1; clone_size: many; d_call: NA; cdr3_nt: TGCGCCAGCAGCCTAGGCGTAGCGCCTCCAATGAACACTGAAGCTTTCTTT; cdr3_aa: CASSLGVAPPMNTEAFF
v_call: TRBV3-1; j_call: TRBJ1-2; clone_size: NA; d_call: NA; cdr3_nt: TGTGCCAGCAGCCAACGATTCGGGGGGGAGGACTATTGCTACACCTTC; cdr3_aa: CASSQRFGGEDYCYTF
v_call: TRBV19; j_call: TRBJ2-2; clone_size: many; d_call: NA; cdr3_nt: TGTGCCAGTAGTAGAGGGGTCAGACTAAACACCGGGGAGCTGTTTTTT; cdr3_aa: CASSRGVRLNTGELFF
v_call: TRBV20-1; j_call: TRBJ2-3; clone_size: NA; d_call: NA; cdr3_nt: TGCAGTGCTAGTGGAGGACAGACAGATACGCAGTATTTT; cdr3_aa: CSASGGQTDTQYF
v_call: TRBV27; j_call: TRBJ2-1; clone_size: many; d_call: NA; cdr3_nt: TGTGCCAGCAAGGGGGGGGGATCCAATGAGCAGTTCTTC; cdr3_aa: CASKGGGSNEQFF
v_call: TRBV7-9; j_call: TRBJ2-5; clone_size: NA; d_call: NA; cdr3_nt: TGTGCCAGCAGCTTAGGAGAGTACCAAGAGACCCAGTACTTC; cdr3_aa: CASSLGEYQETQYF
v_call: TRBV11-2; j_call: TRBJ2-7; clone_size: few; d_call: TRBD1; cdr3_nt: TGTGCCAGCAGCCCCACGACAGGGACAGGGACCTACGAGCAGTACTTC; cdr3_aa: CASSPTTGTGTYEQYF
v_call: TRBV20-1; j_call: TRBJ1-5; clone_size: many; d_call: TRBD1; cdr3_nt: TGCAGTGCTAGTGTTGGGACAGGGGCGCAGCCCCAGCATTTT; cdr3_aa: CSASVGTGAQPQHF